This T cell receptor beta chain was identified during a study of blood T cell repertoires in COVID-19. Turning to the study itself: T cells, B-cell-depleted T cells, or PBMCs supplied cDNA or gDNA.

In the source study's methods: Reference gene primers were amplified, and this amplification served to estimate nucleated cell counts. Data came from immunoSEQ multiplex PCR; TCRdb stores just in-frame clones and leaves some out. D and trimming were read from the DNA, whereas the V and J calls and clone size are those reported in that table. The data contain some 270,000 clones, under 95% of them seen just once; the ten biggest clones take up 2.8%. The CDR3 totals 16 residues. The V call is TRBV21-1, the J call TRBJ2-1; the table assigns TRBD2, which was not confirmed against the DNA. TRBV21-1 is noted as a pseudogene. Sequencing used PBMCs or T cells enriched from blood (not recorded which). The clonotype was recovered from a man in his forties who had been exposed to COVID-19. CDR3 region: CASSTLRLAGDNEQFF. The CDR3 region has the DNA TGTGCCAGCAGCACCCTACGACTAGCGGGAGACAATGAGCAGTTCTTC.